One TCR beta chain is described in this entry. The data are from a study of neoadjuvant anti-PD-1 for oral cavity cancer. CDR3 size: 15 residues. Germline-derived CDR1 and CDR2 are SNHLY and FYNNEI. Losses at the gene ends were 7 bases for V and 3 bases for J; bases not matched to a gene: 10. Assay used: immunoSEQ multiplex PCR; TCRdb lists only in-frame clones, some missing. This table holds 7,000 to 9,500 clones, 50% to 70% found once. Time point reported: after neoadjuvant nivolumab, at surgical resection. Analysis of PBMCs was direct, with no culture step. The sequence came from a person aged 35-79 years with oral cavity squamous cell carcinoma. The rearrangement links TRBV2 to TRBJ1-1, with 8 positions matching TRBD1. The material sequenced was PBMCs, taken after nivolumab (anti-PD-1) treatment. This CDR3 is CASNRRQGRDTEAFF. The CDR3 DNA is TGTGCCAGCAATAGGAGACAGGGGCGGGACACTGAAGCTTTCTTT.